This T cell receptor beta chain is drawn from a study of CD8 T cells in Susac syndrome. An input of about 0.45 to 1 ug of RNA was subjected to reverse transcription using random hexamers. TCR beta CDR3 was amplified by immunoSEQ multiplex PCR. This amplification extended across 54 Vbeta and 13 Jbeta segments. TCRdb re-called the immunoSEQ multiplex PCR reads with MiXCR, one entry per CDR3 protein. The sample contains around 190,000 distinct CDR3 sequences, 90% to 95% of which appear only once. V shed 3 bases and J shed 4 bases, with 12 bases lying between them. This CDR3 spans 13 amino acids. From germline, CDR1 is DFQATT and CDR2 SNEGSKA (reference sequence). The T cells that were sequenced for TCR beta were CD8+ and CD4+ cells from blood. Age- and sex-matched healthy donors served as the control group. Negative isolation yielded CD8+ and CD4+ T cells; FACS enriched TEMRA cells.

Sequencing was done on a sample of CD4+ T cells from PBMCs. This sequence was found in a human donor in good health. J is TRBJ1-2 and V is TRBV20-1; D is undetermined. CDR3: CSASEEFRYGYTF. CDR3 coding DNA: TGCAGTGCTAGTGAAGAGTTTCGCTATGGCTACACCTTC.